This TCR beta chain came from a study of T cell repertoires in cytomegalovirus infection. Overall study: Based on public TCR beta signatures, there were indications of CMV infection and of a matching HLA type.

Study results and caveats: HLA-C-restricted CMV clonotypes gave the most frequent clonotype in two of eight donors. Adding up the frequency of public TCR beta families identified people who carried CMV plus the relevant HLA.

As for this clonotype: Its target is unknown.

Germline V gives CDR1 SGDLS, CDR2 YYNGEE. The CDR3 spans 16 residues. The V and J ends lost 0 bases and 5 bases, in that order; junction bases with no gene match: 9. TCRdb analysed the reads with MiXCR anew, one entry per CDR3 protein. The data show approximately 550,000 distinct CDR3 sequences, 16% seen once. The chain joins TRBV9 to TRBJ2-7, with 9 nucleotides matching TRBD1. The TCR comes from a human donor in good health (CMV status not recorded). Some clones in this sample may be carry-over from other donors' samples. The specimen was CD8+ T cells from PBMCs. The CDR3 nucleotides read TGTGCCAGCAGCGTAGGGGTGGGACAGGGAACGAACGAGCAGTACTTC. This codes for CASSVGVGQGTNEQYF.